These T cell receptor beta chains were read from a single sample in a study of CD8 T cells in ankylosing spondylitis. TCRdb used MiXCR to reprocess the 5' RACE reads, holding one entry per CDR3 protein. The sample holds roughly 250,000 distinct CDR3 sequences, over 9.5% seen once. Sequencing used blood, either unsorted or a sorted T cell fraction (not recorded which). These receptors were collected from a male donor with ankylosing spondylitis or in good health (not recorded which). CDR3s include the opening cysteine and the closing phenylalanine or tryptophan. Each record gives: clone size, V gene, CDR3 length, J gene, D gene, CDR3 protein, CDR3 DNA. The D gene is left open where the match is weak. Some rows mark clone size as missing; the rest say once, few, many or name a class of expanded clone.

few	TRBV7-8	18	TRBJ2-5	-	CASSPTAGQGGWQETQYF	TGTGCCAGCAGCCCCACCGCGGGTCAGGGGGGATGGCAAGAGACCCAGTACTTC
few	TRBV12-3/TRBV12-4	16	TRBJ2-6	TRBD1	CASADRGGSGANVLTF	TGTGCCAGCGCGGACAGGGGAGGGTCTGGGGCCAACGTCCTGACTTTC
many	TRBV29-1	14	TRBJ2-7	TRBD1	CSVAGTAKSYEQYF	TGCAGCGTCGCCGGGACAGCGAAATCGTACGAGCAGTACTTC
many	TRBV11-2	15	TRBJ2-7	TRBD1	CASSLVDRGSYEQYF	TGTGCCAGCAGCTTGGTGGACAGGGGCTCCTACGAGCAGTACTTC
many	TRBV5-1	15	TRBJ2-1	TRBD2	CASSLGLAGVHEQFF	TGCGCCAGCAGCTTAGGACTAGCGGGAGTCCATGAGCAGTTCTTC
-	TRBV4-1	14	TRBJ2-2	TRBD2	CASNPAGVTGELFF	TGCGCCAGCAACCCAGCGGGGGTTACCGGGGAGCTGTTTTTT
many	TRBV30	15	TRBJ2-1	TRBD2	CAWSPGGGSYNEQFF	TGTGCCTGGAGCCCGGGGGGGGGCTCCTACAATGAGCAGTTCTTC
many	TRBV2	14	TRBJ2-3	-	CASGVWNPTDTQYF	TGTGCCAGCGGGGTATGGAACCCCACAGATACGCAGTATTTT
many	TRBV30	14	TRBJ1-2	-	CAWLRRELRQRYTF	TGTGCCTGGTTAAGGAGGGAGCTTCGTCAGCGCTACACCTTC
-	TRBV20-1	14	TRBJ2-1	TRBD2	CSAGTSGGYNVQFF	TGCAGTGCTGGGACTAGCGGGGGGTACAATGTGCAGTTCTTC
-	TRBV10-1	16	TRBJ2-1	TRBD1	CASSESGQTSYNEQFF	TGCGCCAGCAGTGAGTCGGGACAGACTTCCTACAATGAGCAGTTCTTC
-	TRBV7-2	16	TRBJ1-5	-	CASSLIATRIDQPQHF	TGTGCCAGCAGCTTAATAGCAACCAGGATAGATCAGCCCCAGCATTTT
-	TRBV27	12	TRBJ2-1	-	CASTTGRNEQFF	TGTGCCAGCACCACAGGGAGAAATGAGCAGTTCTTC
many	TRBV12-3/TRBV12-4	14	TRBJ2-1	TRBD2	CASSPGLAAFEQFF	TGTGCCAGCAGTCCCGGACTAGCCGCTTTCGAGCAGTTCTTC
many	TRBV4-1	13	TRBJ2-1	TRBD2	CASSREREKEQFF	TGCGCCAGCAGCCGAGAGCGGGAGAAGGAGCAGTTCTTC
many	TRBV3-1	15	TRBJ2-4	TRBD2	CASSLRGSSKNIQYF	TGTGCCAGCAGCCTCCGCGGGAGTTCCAAAAACATTCAGTACTTC
-	TRBV27	13	TRBJ2-7	-	CASISPLNYEQYF	TGTGCCAGCATCTCCCCACTAAATTACGAGCAGTACTTC
many	TRBV27	15	TRBJ2-5	-	CASSLFASKKETQYF	TGTGCCAGCAGTTTATTCGCTAGTAAAAAAGAGACCCAGTACTTC
many	TRBV6-2/TRBV6-3	14	TRBJ2-3	-	CASSNYGQKDTQYF	TGTGCCAGCAGTAACTATGGACAGAAAGATACGCAGTATTTT
many	TRBV20-1	12	TRBJ2-3	-	CSARGNADTQYF	TGCAGTGCTAGAGGGAATGCGGATACGCAGTATTTT
many	TRBV4-1	15	TRBJ2-7	TRBD1	CASSPRDRGTHEQYF	TGCGCCAGCAGCCCCCGGGACAGGGGAACCCACGAGCAGTACTTC
few	TRBV14	16	TRBJ1-1	-	CASSQDVPTLNTEAFF	TGTGCCAGCAGCCAAGACGTCCCTACCTTGAACACTGAAGCTTTCTTT
few	TRBV19	13	TRBJ2-5	-	CASSIAGPETQYF	TGTGCCAGTAGTATTGCGGGGCCCGAGACCCAGTACTTC
many	TRBV12-3/TRBV12-4	13	TRBJ2-7	TRBD1	CASRSGQTYEQYF	TGTGCCAGCAGGTCGGGACAGACCTACGAGCAGTACTTC
once	TRBV12-3/TRBV12-4	15	TRBJ1-1	-	CASSPRGGATSEAFF	TGTGCCAGCAGTCCCAGGGGAGGCGCAACCTCTGAAGCTTTCTTT
many	TRBV3-1	16	TRBJ2-1	TRBD2	CASSPERDLTYNEQFF	TGTGCCAGCAGCCCGGAGCGGGACCTCACCTACAATGAGCAGTTCTTC
many	TRBV2	13	TRBJ1-2	-	CASSGGRDYGYTF	TGTGCCAGCAGCGGGGGGCGCGACTATGGCTACACCTTC
-	TRBV7-9	14	TRBJ1-1	-	CASSPGWVDTEAFF	TGTGCCAGCAGCCCCGGGTGGGTGGACACTGAAGCTTTCTTT
many	TRBV6-2/TRBV6-3	14	TRBJ2-7	-	CASSPLTSGDEQYF	TGTGCCAGCAGTCCCCTCACTTCCGGGGACGAGCAGTACTTC
many	TRBV20-1	15	TRBJ2-5	TRBD2	CSAPLAGGLQETQYF	TGCAGTGCTCCTTTAGCGGGGGGCCTACAAGAGACCCAGTACTTC
many	TRBV20-1	14	TRBJ1-2	-	CSARVPGRGDGYTF	TGCAGTGCTAGAGTCCCAGGGAGGGGCGATGGCTACACCTTC
few	TRBV6-5	14	TRBJ1-2	-	CASSSQGGGRGYTF	TGTGCCAGCAGTTCCCAAGGAGGGGGACGTGGCTACACCTTC
many	TRBV5-1	14	TRBJ2-3	TRBD1	CASSSTGVADTQYF	TGCGCCAGCAGCTCGACAGGGGTAGCAGATACGCAGTATTTT
-	TRBV7-2	11	TRBJ2-3	-	CASSSPTTLYF	TGTGCCAGCAGCTCACCAACGACTCTGTATTTT
-	TRBV4-2	16	TRBJ2-5	TRBD2	CASSQTSGRTQETQYF	TGTGCCAGCAGCCAAACCAGCGGGAGGACTCAAGAGACCCAGTACTTC
-	TRBV7-9	17	TRBJ2-7	-	CASSLGGDKLFSYEQYF	TGTGCCAGCAGCTTAGGGGGGGACAAATTGTTCTCCTACGAGCAGTACTTC
few	TRBV3-1	16	TRBJ1-2	TRBD1	CASSQAGTGGSYGYTF	TGTGCCAGCAGCCAGGCCGGGACAGGGGGCTCCTATGGCTACACCTTC
-	TRBV7-8	15	TRBJ2-7	TRBD2	CASRLAGGPGYEQYF	TGTGCCAGCAGGCTAGCGGGAGGGCCGGGATACGAGCAGTACTTC
many	TRBV20-1	13	TRBJ2-5	TRBD1	CSARKGAQETQYF	TGCAGTGCTAGAAAGGGGGCCCAAGAGACCCAGTACTTC
-	TRBV15	17	TRBJ2-5	TRBD1	CATSRAPQGANGETQYF	TGTGCCACCAGCAGAGCTCCTCAGGGGGCAAATGGGGAGACCCAGTACTTC
many	TRBV14	13	TRBJ1-1	TRBD1	CASSQLQGAEAFF	TGTGCCAGCAGCCAACTCCAGGGGGCTGAAGCTTTCTTT
-	TRBV3-1	15	TRBJ1-2	-	CASSQESGAYYGYTF	TGTGCCAGCAGCCAAGAATCAGGGGCGTACTATGGCTACACCTTC
-	TRBV6-1	15	TRBJ1-1	-	CASSGLRETNTEAFF	TGTGCCAGCAGTGGCCTCCGGGAAACGAACACTGAAGCTTTCTTT
many	TRBV20-1	12	TRBJ2-7	TRBD1	CSASRTGYEQYF	TGCAGTGCTTCTCGGACAGGCTACGAGCAGTACTTC
few	TRBV11-2	14	TRBJ2-5	TRBD1	CASSVRTGGETQYF	TGTGCCAGCAGCGTGCGGACAGGTGGGGAGACCCAGTACTTC
-	TRBV30	14	TRBJ1-5	-	CAWSVQGSNQPQHF	TGTGCCTGGAGTGTACAGGGTAGCAATCAGCCCCAGCATTTT
many	TRBV20-1	13	TRBJ2-7	TRBD2	CSARNLADGEQYF	TGCAGTGCTAGGAATCTAGCGGACGGCGAGCAGTACTTC
many	TRBV20-1	14	TRBJ2-1	TRBD1	CSAPGGVTYNEQFF	TGCAGTGCTCCAGGGGGAGTCACCTACAATGAGCAGTTCTTC
many	TRBV30	15	TRBJ1-2	TRBD1	CAWSVGQGLRYGYTF	TGTGCCTGGAGTGTTGGACAGGGGCTTCGGTATGGCTACACCTTC
many	TRBV7-8	10	TRBJ1-1	-	CASGRTEAFF	TGTGCCAGCGGCAGGACCGAAGCTTTCTTT
-	TRBV30	14	TRBJ1-5	-	CAWRGPIRDQPQHF	TGTGCCTGGAGGGGCCCCATTCGGGATCAGCCCCAGCATTTT
many	TRBV5-1	16	TRBJ2-3	TRBD2	CASSLLTSGGADPQYF	TGCGCCAGCAGCTTGTTGACTAGCGGGGGGGCAGACCCGCAGTATTTT
many	TRBV27	16	TRBJ2-1	-	CASSLESRASYNEQFF	TGTGCCAGCAGTTTAGAGTCCAGGGCCTCCTACAATGAGCAGTTCTTC
many	TRBV12-3/TRBV12-4	15	TRBJ2-2	-	CASRGPTGNTGELFF	TGTGCCAGCAGAGGACCGACAGGAAATACCGGGGAGCTGTTTTTT
many	TRBV6-5	15	TRBJ2-2	-	CASSYSTGTAGELFF	TGTGCCAGCAGTTACTCGACGGGTACGGCCGGGGAGCTGTTTTTT